A selection of T cell receptor beta chains follows, all from one sample in a study of blood T cell repertoires in COVID-19. Some clones are missing from TCRdb's copy, which holds only in-frame ones; the method was immunoSEQ multiplex PCR. The data hold more than 85,000 clones, with around 90% observed a single time. The sequencing sample was made of peripheral blood. These receptors originate from a man aged 50 or older with active COVID-19. Both conserved end residues are part of each CDR3. Each record gives: D gene, V gene, J gene, CDR3 DNA, CDR3 protein. A D gene is named only where the DNA matches it firmly.

d_call: NA; v_call: TRBV6-6; j_call: TRBJ1-2; cdr3_nt: TGTGCCAGCAGTTACAAGAGAGAGGGCTACACCTTC; cdr3_aa: CASSYKREGYTF
d_call: TRBD2; v_call: TRBV25-1; j_call: TRBJ2-1; cdr3_nt: TGTGCCAGCAGTGAATCCCGACTAGCGGGGGAGTCCTACAATGAGCAGTTCTTC; cdr3_aa: CASSESRLAGESYNEQFF
d_call: TRBD1; v_call: TRBV6-6; j_call: TRBJ1-2; cdr3_nt: TGTGCCAGCAGTCTACAGGGGGCGGACTATGGCTACACCTTC; cdr3_aa: CASSLQGADYGYTF
d_call: TRBD1; v_call: TRBV7-2; j_call: TRBJ1-1; cdr3_nt: TGTGCCAGCAGCCCAAGACAGGGCGAGGTCACTGAAGCTTTCTTT; cdr3_aa: CASSPRQGEVTEAFF
d_call: NA; v_call: TRBV7-9; j_call: TRBJ1-1; cdr3_nt: TGTGCCAGCAGCTCCGGGAACAAGAACACTGAAGCTTTCTTT; cdr3_aa: CASSSGNKNTEAFF
d_call: TRBD1; v_call: TRBV6-2/TRBV6-3; j_call: TRBJ2-2; cdr3_nt: TGTGCCAGCAGTTACGGGTTCGCAGGGGGCGCTTCAAGAGACACCGGGGAGCTGTTTTTT; cdr3_aa: CASSYGFAGGASRDTGELFF
d_call: TRBD2; v_call: TRBV14; j_call: TRBJ2-4; cdr3_nt: TGTGCCAGCAGCCAATGGACTAGCGGGGGGGCGGCCAAAAACATTCAGTACTTC; cdr3_aa: CASSQWTSGGAAKNIQYF
d_call: NA; v_call: TRBV18; j_call: TRBJ2-3; cdr3_nt: TGTGCCAGCTCACCCTCAGGGGCTTCCACAGATACGCAGTATTTT; cdr3_aa: CASSPSGASTDTQYF
d_call: NA; v_call: TRBV2; j_call: TRBJ2-2; cdr3_nt: TGTGCCAGCAGGCCGACAGCGAACACCGGGGAGCTGTTTTTT; cdr3_aa: CASRPTANTGELFF
d_call: TRBD1; v_call: TRBV29-1; j_call: TRBJ2-1; cdr3_nt: TGCAGCGTTGGTGCAGGGGGCTTGGGTGAGCAGTTCTTC; cdr3_aa: CSVGAGGLGEQFF
d_call: NA; v_call: TRBV10-3; j_call: TRBJ1-6; cdr3_nt: TGTGCCATCAGTGAGGCCAGTTCACCCCTCCACTTT; cdr3_aa: CAISEASSPLHF
d_call: TRBD2; v_call: TRBV4-1; j_call: TRBJ2-7; cdr3_nt: TGCGCCAGCAGCCACGGGACTAGCGCCTACGAGCAGTACTTC; cdr3_aa: CASSHGTSAYEQYF
d_call: TRBD2; v_call: TRBV6-1; j_call: TRBJ2-3; cdr3_nt: TGTGCCAGCAGTGATTACGCGGGGGAAACAGATACGCAGTATTTT; cdr3_aa: CASSDYAGETDTQYF